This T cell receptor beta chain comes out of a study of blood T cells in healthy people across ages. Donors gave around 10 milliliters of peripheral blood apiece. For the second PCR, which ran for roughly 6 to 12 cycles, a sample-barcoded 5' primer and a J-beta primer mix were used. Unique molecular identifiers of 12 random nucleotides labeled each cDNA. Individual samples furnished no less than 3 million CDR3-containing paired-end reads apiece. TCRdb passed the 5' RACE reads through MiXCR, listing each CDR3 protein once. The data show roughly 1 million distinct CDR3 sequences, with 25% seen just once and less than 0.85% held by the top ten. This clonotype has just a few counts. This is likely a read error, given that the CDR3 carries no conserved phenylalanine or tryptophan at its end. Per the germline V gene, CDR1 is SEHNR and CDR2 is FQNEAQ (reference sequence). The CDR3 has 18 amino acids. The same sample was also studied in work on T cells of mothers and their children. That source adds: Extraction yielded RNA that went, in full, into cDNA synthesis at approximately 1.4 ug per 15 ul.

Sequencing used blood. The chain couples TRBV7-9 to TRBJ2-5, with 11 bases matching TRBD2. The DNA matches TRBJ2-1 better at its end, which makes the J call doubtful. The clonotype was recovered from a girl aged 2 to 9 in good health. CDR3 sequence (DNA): TGTGCCAGCAGCCCCTCCTCGCTTAGCGGGAGGGGGGACAATGAGCAGTTCCTC. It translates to CASSPSSLSGRGDNEQFL.